The T cell receptor beta chain described here comes from a study of cytomegalovirus exposure and HLA in healthy donors. For the study at large: The approximately 670 first-cohort repertoires shared a platform with the approximately 110 validation repertoires, as reported in a later analysis.

Study outcomes and limitations: Most TCR sequences were uncommon, yet certain public TCRs appeared in many donors.

Data came from immunoSEQ multiplex PCR; TCRdb stores just in-frame clones and leaves some out. In the table there are more than 95,000 clones, 75% to 90% of which are singletons. The count of this clone is one. The target antigen is unknown. A junction boundary mismatches the germline segment, possibly from a read error. Germline loops: CDR1 MRHNA, CDR2 SNTAGT. The CDR3 runs 14 residues. The TCR comes from a woman under 30 in good health and CMV-seronegative. The source material was PBMCs. V and J are TRBV6-4 and TRBJ2-1, with 10 bases identical to TRBD2. Written as DNA, the CDR3 is TGTGCCAGCAGTTCTAGCGGGGGCCCCAATAAGCAGTTCTTC. Protein sequence: CASSSSGGPNKQFF.